This section outlines one TCR beta chain sequence together with its context. The specificity of this receptor is unknown. No much larger clonotype is one base removed from it; base qualities were not supplied. The sample comes from a study of cytomegalovirus exposure and HLA in healthy donors (dated by TCRdb to the late 2010s). As for the study more broadly: An earlier analysis of approximately 640 of the donors reported more than 250 Gb of sequence data and 117 million unique TCR beta sequences from some 180 million T cells. An early release covering roughly 600 HLA-typed donors comprised 300 to 350 gigabases of sequencing data and 65 million to 100 million unique TCR sequences. Of the roughly 430 genotyped donors, over 65% fell in the genetic ancestry cluster associated with self-reported Caucasian donors. The study was designed to test whether signatures of past pathogen exposure could be identified by cataloging public T cell receptors. The T cell repertoires of around 670 subjects were profiled by immunosequencing and related to cytomegalovirus serostatus. A separate validation cohort of roughly 130 different subjects was used in addition to the approximately 700-subject first cohort. The study combined high-throughput TCR immunosequencing, statistical association of individual TCRs with disease status, and machine learning to predict cytomegalovirus infection status. A later analysis re-examined previously published TCR beta repertoires from hundreds of donors and added high-resolution HLA genotyping to investigate patterns of TCR occurrence. Rather than drawing on any new phenotypic data, the later analysis identified candidate immune exposures from TCR beta sequences and the way those sequences occurred across donors. In an earlier analysis of a few hundred of the donors, high-throughput TCR beta sequencing was used to judge whether each TCR beta V gene segment behaved as functional or pseudogenic. Donor age, sex, ethnicity and CMV serostatus were compiled alongside the repertoire data. A later genetic analysis used genome-wide SNP genotypes for about 60% of the roughly 670 donors, treating that subset as a discovery cohort. All discovery cohort repertoires had been generated using a single sequencing platform. Class I and class II HLA loci were covered by the typing at four-digit resolution. Typing coverage differed by locus: A, B, C, DRB1 and DQB1 were typed in roughly 620-630 donors, DQA1 in about 510, DPA1 in 600 to 610, and DPB1 in 400 to 490. A handful of DR-DQ haplotypes were handled as single units for association and clustering because linkage in the cohort was strong. Among almost 400 genotyped donors of the cohort, an average of 235,054 unique TCR beta nucleotide sequences were sequenced per donor, 15% to 20% of them non-productive.

The cohort comprised some 730 healthy bone marrow donors. At the time of sampling, all cohort members were nominally healthy, though unrecorded immune exposures were likely present. The donor tested CMV seronegative, placing the donor among the approximately 360 seronegative members of the cohort. A peripheral blood sample was collected from each donor, and TCR beta sequencing was performed on peripheral blood mononuclear cells. Genomic DNA extraction from the blood cell samples was performed with the Qiagen DNeasy Blood Extraction Kit. On the study overall, not on this receptor specifically: The presence/absence analyses assumed that sequencing depth was roughly uniform across donors, and that assumption may not be true. A further reported finding was that TCR beta sequences accurately predicted the HLA-A and HLA-B alleles for most subjects in the first cohort. Only TCR beta chains were sequenced in this cohort, and the absence of alpha or paired-chain data limited detectable features. Broadly in line with IMGT annotations, most TCR beta V segments showed up in productive rearrangements about 87% or about 30% of the time in an earlier analysis of approximately 600 of the donors. The sequencing pipeline was judged likely to have produced a cluster of highly shared sequence variants as a technical artifact. Linkage disequilibrium might explain the correlated functional status among segregating V segments, but an unknown experimental factor could not be ruled out. A later analysis found that HLA-associated TCR beta chains were more clonally expanded and had lower generation probabilities than equally common non-associated chains. Immune exposure information for the cohort was limited to CMV serostatus. A later analysis found that most CMV-associated TCR beta chains appeared HLA-restricted, with HLA associations seemingly driven largely by CMV exposure. The authors suggested that the approach could potentially be generalized to other disease states and immunological phenotypes. A later analysis reported that several top co-occurrence clusters appeared linked to parvovirus B19, influenza, CMV and Epstein-Barr virus. In the study, about 150 TCR beta chains were listed as associated with cytomegalovirus. When HLA alleles, especially DR and DQ, strongly co-occurred, attributing TCR associations to individual alleles was difficult. A later analysis associated approximately 17,000 TCR beta sequences with specific HLA alleles at a false discovery rate of 0.05. The earlier analysis of fewer than 750 of the donors excluded roughly 16 rarely observed V segments, including chromosome 9 orphons, because counts were too low. Across donors, most TCR sequences were observed very rarely, whereas some public TCRs were present in many individuals. In vitro tests confirmed that a few of the cytomegalovirus-associated TCR beta chains recognize cytomegalovirus antigens. Because some donors lacked HLA typing at each locus, the association tests relied only on the typed subset. In a later analysis, the rate of TCR association differed among HLA loci, with DRB1 alleles having the most associated TCRs and HLA-C alleles having the fewest. Compared with the roughly 720-donor mean, donors in an Asian-associated ancestry cluster had fewer N-insertions in productive TCRs, according to a later genetic analysis. Cytomegalovirus status was reported to be diagnosed by the classifier with high specificity and sensitivity in both the original and validation cohorts. The 87-base-pair reads could not distinguish some IMGT-functional V segments, including TRBV6-2 and TRBV6-3, so those segments were excluded. An association between a missense DCLRE1C variant and V-gene and J-gene trimming of TCR beta chains was found in a later genetic analysis and replicated in an independent cohort.

The junction shows trimming of 5 bases on V and 5 bases on J, and the gene matches do not reach 4 bases of it. CDR1 and CDR2, looked up from the germline V gene (reference sequence), are LNHNV and YYDKDF. The CDR3 measures 14 amino acids from cysteine to phenylalanine. The DNA shown is the 42-base CDR3, in frame from base 1. Receptor libraries were prepared by the immunoSEQ multiplex PCR assay. For the multiplex PCR, a mixture combining 60 forward primers for TCR Vbeta segments and 13 reverse primers for TCR Jbeta segments was used. Amplification of the CDR3 region of rearranged TCR beta genes was performed with a multiplex PCR assay on genomic DNA. Amplified TCR beta libraries were sequenced as 87-base-pair reads on the Illumina HiSeq System. In the source study's methods: Across the roughly 670 repertoires, a later analysis counted some 81 million unique TCR beta chains, roughly 11 million of which were shared by at least two donors. A nearest-neighbor algorithm error-corrected the raw reads and collapsed the reads into unique sequences, merging closely related sequences to remove PCR and sequencing errors. Alignment of CDR3 sequences to IMGT reference sequences was used to assign V, D and J gene segments. For a sequence to be retained, a match of at least six nucleotides to both a V gene segment and a J gene segment was required. A rearrangement counted as productive if the CDR3 had no stop codons and remained in frame with V and J, and every other rearrangement counted as non-productive. Following IMGT convention, CDR3 was defined as the stretch from the second conserved V-encoded cysteine to the conserved J-encoded phenylalanine. In an earlier analysis of more than 550 of the donors, sequences lacking an unambiguous match to a single V gene segment were excluded. An earlier analysis of almost 600 of the donors classified V segments as functional when productive rearrangements were above 56.7% and as segregating when the standard deviation between donors was above 5%. A statistical classification framework was built for diagnosing cytomegalovirus status from the catalog of TCR beta chain sequences. V and J gene assignment, in a later analysis, came from comparing TCR nucleotide sequences with IMGT/GENE-DB human TR gene sequences. Using the TCRdist pipeline, a later analysis assigned CDR3 sequences along with most-parsimonious VDJ recombination scenarios. In a later analysis, every TCR beta chain was defined by the combination of its CDR3 amino acid sequence and its V-gene family, and reads without a unique V-gene family were dropped. As a way to deal with suspected cross-contamination and a sequencing artifact, a later analysis dropped hundreds of nucleotide sequences that were highly shared and had low generation probability. For each public chain, a later analysis derived a clonal expansion index from normalized ranks of inferred template counts within each repertoire. In a later analysis, generation probabilities were computed using a VDJ recombination model fitted to out-of-frame rearrangements, and the results were checked against IGoR. In a later analysis, hypergeometric tests were used to score TCR-TCR, TCR-HLA and TCR-CMV co-occurrence, with a repertoire-size bias correction applied to TCR pairs. False discovery rates were estimated in a later analysis by permuting HLA or CMV assignments 20 times. A later analysis grouped co-occurring TCRs with DBSCAN, adding TCRdist sequence similarity when clustering within HLA-allele-positive subsets. For co-occurrence clustering, repertoires with fewer than 30,000 or more than 120,000 public chains were excluded, along with about five repertoires with anomalous nucleotide sharing. TCRdb took over this immuneACCESS table, retaining in-frame rearrangements with V and J assigned. Such tables are incomplete; in checked studies, under half of the missing clones stem from an unresolved V gene, and the remainder is unexplained. The DNA gave D and trimming, while V, J and clone size come from that table. The sample contains 60,000 to 70,000 clones, 80% of them found a single time. The top ten constitute almost 4.5% of the sample.

The clonotype comes from a woman aged 25 to 39 in good health and CMV-seronegative. The chain is encoded by TRBV15 joined to TRBJ2-2; 8 bases in between match TRBD1. Sequenced material: PBMCs. Here is the DNA: TGTGCCACCAGCGAGGACAGGGAGACCGGGGAGCTGTTTTTT. Translation gives CATSEDRETGELFF.